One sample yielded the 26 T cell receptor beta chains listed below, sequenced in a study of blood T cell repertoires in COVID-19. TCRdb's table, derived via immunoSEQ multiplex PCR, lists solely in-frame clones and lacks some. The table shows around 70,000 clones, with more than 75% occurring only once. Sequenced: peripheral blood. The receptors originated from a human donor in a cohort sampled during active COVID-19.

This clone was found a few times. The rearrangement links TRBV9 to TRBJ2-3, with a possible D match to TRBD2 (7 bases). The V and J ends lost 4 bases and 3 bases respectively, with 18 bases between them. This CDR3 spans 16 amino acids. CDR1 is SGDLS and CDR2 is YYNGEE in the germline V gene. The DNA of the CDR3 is TGTGCCAGCAGCCCCCCTTGGGGAGGGGGGACAGATACGCAGTATTTT. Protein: CASSPPWGGGTDTQYF.

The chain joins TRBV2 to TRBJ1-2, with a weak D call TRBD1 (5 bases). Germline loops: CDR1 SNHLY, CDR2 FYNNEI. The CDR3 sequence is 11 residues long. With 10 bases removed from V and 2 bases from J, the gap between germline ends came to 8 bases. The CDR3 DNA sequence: TGTGCCACGACAGCGAACTATGGCTACACCTTC. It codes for CATTANYGYTF.

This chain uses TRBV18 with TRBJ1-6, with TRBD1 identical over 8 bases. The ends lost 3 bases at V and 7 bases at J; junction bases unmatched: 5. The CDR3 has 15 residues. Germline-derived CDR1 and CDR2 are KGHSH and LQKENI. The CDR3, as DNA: TGTGCCAGCTCACCCCCCGGACAGGGAAATTCACCCCTCCACTTT. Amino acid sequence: CASSPPGQGNSPLHF.

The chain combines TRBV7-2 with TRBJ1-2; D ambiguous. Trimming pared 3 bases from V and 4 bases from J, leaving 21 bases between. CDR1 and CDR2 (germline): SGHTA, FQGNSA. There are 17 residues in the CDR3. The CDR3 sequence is CASSLGGLQDFFYGYTF. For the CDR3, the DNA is TGTGCCAGCAGCTTGGGAGGACTGCAGGATTTCTTCTATGGCTACACCTTC.

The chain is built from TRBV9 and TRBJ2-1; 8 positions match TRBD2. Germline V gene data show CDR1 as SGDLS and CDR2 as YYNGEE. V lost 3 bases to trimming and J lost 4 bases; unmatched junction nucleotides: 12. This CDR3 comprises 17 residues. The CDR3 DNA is TGTGCCAGCAGCGGGGGCCCGGGGAGCGGGAGTTACAATGAGCAGTTCTTC. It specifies CASSGGPGSGSYNEQFF.

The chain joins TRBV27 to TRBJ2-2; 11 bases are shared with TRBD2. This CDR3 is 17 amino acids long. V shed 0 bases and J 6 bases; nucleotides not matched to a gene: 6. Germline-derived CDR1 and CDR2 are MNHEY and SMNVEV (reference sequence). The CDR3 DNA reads TGTGCCAGCAGTTTATCCTTACTAGCGGGAGAATCCGGGGAGCTGTTTTTT. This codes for CASSLSLLAGESGELFF.

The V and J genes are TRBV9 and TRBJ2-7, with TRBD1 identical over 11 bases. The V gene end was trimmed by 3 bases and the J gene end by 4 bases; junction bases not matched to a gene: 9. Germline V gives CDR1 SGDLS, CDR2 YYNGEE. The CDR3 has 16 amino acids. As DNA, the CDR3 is TGTGCCAGCAGCGCGGGGGGACAGGGGGATGCGTACGAGCAGTACTTC. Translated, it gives CASSAGGQGDAYEQYF.

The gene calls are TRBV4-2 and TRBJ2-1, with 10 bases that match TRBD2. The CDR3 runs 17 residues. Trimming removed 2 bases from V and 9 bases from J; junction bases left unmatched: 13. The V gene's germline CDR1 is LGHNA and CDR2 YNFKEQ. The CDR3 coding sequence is TGTGCCAGCAGCCAACCGCCCCAAGCGGGAGGGCCATCTGAGCAGTTCTTC. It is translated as CASSQPPQAGGPSEQFF.

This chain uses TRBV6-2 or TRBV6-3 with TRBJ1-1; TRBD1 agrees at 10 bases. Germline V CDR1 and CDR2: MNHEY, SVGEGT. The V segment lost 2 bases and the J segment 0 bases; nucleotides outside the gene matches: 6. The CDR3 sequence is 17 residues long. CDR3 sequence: CASSYPRDRGLNTEAFF. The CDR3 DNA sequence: TGTGCCAGCAGTTACCCCCGGGACAGGGGATTGAACACTGAAGCTTTCTTT.

The CDR3 DNA follows: TGTGCCAGCAGCCGCATCGGATGGAGTGCTAATGAAAAACTGTTTTTT. Translated: CASSRIGWSANEKLFF. This chain joins TRBV27 and TRBJ1-4, with D hard to call. The germline CDR1 and CDR2 sequences are MNHEY and SMNVEV (reference sequence). This CDR3 has 16 amino acids. The ends were cut back, 6 bases at V and 3 bases at J, with 17 bases in the middle. The full variable domain, rest sourced from reference TRBV27 and TRBJ1-4, is EAQVTQNPRYLITVTGKKLTVTCSQNMNHEYMSWYRQDPGLGLRQIYYSMNVEVTDKGDVPEGYKVSRKEKRNFPLILESPSPNQTSLYFCASSRIGWSANEKLFFGSGTQLSVL.

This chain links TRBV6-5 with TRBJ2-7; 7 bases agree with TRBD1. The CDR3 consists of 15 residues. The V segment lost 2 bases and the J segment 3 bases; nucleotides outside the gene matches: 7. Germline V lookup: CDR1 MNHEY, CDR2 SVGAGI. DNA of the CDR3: TGTGCCAGCAGTTACACCTTAGACAGGGACTACGAGCAGTACTTC. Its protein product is CASSYTLDRDYEQYF.

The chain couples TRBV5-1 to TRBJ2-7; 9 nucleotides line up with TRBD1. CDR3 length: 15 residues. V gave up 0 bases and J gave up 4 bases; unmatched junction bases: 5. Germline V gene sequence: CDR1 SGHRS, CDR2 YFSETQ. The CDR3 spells CASSLAGGQGYEQYF. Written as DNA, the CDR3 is TGCGCCAGCAGCTTGGCAGGAGGACAGGGGTACGAGCAGTACTTC. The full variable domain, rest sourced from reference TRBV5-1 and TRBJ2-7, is KAGVTQTPRYLIKTRGQQVTLSCSPISGHRSVSWYQQTPGQGLQFLFEYFSETQRNKGNFPGRFSGRQFSNSRSEMNVSTLELGDSALYLCASSLAGGQGYEQYFGPGTRLTVT.

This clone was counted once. The CDR3 DNA sequence: TGTGCCAGTACCGGGACTAGCGGGAGGGTGGTTACAATGGAGCAGTTCTTC. This codes for CASTGTSGRVVTMEQFF. The chain uses TRBV19 and TRBJ2-1, with TRBD2 matching 16 bases. The CDR3 spans 17 residues. The germline V gene encodes CDR1 LNHDA and CDR2 SQIVND (reference sequence). J was trimmed by 10 bases and V by 7 bases; bases with no gene match: 13.

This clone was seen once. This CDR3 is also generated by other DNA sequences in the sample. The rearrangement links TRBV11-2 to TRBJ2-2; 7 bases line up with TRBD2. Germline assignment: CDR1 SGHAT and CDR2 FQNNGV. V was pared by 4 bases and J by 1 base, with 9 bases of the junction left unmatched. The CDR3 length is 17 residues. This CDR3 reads CASSSERGGGNTGELFF. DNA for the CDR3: TGTGCCAGCAGCTCTGAACGGGGCGGGGGGAACACCGGGGAGCTGTTTTTT.

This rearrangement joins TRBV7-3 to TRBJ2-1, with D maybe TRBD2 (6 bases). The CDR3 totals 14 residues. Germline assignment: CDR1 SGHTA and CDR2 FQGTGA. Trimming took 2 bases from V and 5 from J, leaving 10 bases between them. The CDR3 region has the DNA TGTGCCAGCAGCTTAGGCGGGATGAACAATGAGCAGTTCTTC. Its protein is CASSLGGMNNEQFF.

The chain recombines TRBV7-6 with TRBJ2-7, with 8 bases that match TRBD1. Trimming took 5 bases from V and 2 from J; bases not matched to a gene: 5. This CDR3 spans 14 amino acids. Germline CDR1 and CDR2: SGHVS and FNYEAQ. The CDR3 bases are TGTGCCAGCAGCCTGGGACAGGTCCCCTACGAGCAGTACTTC. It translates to CASSLGQVPYEQYF.

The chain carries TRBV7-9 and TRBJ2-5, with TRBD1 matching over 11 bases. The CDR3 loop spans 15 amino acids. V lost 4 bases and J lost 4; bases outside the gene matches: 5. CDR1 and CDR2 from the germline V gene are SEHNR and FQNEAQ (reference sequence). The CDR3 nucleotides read TGTGCCAGCAGCTCGGAGGGACAGGGGGTAGAGACCCAGTACTTC. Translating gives CASSSEGQGVETQYF.

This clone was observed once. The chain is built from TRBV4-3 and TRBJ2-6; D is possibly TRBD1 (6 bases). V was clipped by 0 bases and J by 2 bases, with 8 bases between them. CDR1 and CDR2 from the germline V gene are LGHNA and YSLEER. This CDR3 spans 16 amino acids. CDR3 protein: CASSQDKGAGANVLTF. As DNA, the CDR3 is TGCGCCAGCAGCCAAGATAAGGGGGCTGGGGCCAACGTCCTGACTTTC.

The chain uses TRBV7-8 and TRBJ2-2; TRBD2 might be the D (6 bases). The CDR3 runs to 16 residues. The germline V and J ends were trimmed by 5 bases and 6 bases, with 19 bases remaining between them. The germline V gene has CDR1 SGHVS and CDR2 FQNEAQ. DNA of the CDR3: TGTGCCAGCAGCCCCACACGGGGGAGAGGTGCCGGGGAGCTGTTTTTT. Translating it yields CASSPTRGRGAGELFF.

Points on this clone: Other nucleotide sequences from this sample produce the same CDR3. The CDR3 region has the DNA TGTGCCAGCAGCTTCAGGACAGGGGGCACAGATACGCAGTATTTT. As protein: CASSFRTGGTDTQYF. The chain employs TRBV7-9 and TRBJ2-3, with TRBD1 identical over 9 bases. Germline V CDR1 and CDR2: SEHNR, FQNEAQ (reference sequence). The CDR3 spans 15 residues. With V trimmed by 3 bases and J by 1 base, 2 bases remained unmatched.

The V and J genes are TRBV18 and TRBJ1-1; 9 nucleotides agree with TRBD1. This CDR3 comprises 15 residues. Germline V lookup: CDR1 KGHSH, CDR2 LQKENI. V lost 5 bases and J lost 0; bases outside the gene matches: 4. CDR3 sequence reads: CASSRDRALNTEAFF. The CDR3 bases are TGTGCCAGCTCAAGGGACAGGGCTCTGAACACTGAAGCTTTCTTT.

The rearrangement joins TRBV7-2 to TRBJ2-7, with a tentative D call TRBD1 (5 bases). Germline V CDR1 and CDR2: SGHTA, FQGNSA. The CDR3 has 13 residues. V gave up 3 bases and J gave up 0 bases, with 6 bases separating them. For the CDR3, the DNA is TGTGCCAGCAGCTTTACAGGCTCCTACGAGCAGTACTTC. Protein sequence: CASSFTGSYEQYF.

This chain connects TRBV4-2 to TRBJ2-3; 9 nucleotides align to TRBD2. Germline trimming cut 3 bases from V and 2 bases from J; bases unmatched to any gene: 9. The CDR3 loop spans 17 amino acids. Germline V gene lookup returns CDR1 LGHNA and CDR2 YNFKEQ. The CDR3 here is CASSHDGGGRATDTQYF. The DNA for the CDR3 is TGTGCCAGCAGCCACGATGGGGGCGGGAGGGCCACAGATACGCAGTATTTT.

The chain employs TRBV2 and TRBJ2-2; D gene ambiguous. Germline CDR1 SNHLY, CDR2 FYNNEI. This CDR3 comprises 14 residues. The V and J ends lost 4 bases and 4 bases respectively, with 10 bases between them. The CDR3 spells CASSALDTTGELFF. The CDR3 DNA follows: TGTGCCAGCAGTGCGCTCGACACCACCGGGGAGCTGTTTTTT.

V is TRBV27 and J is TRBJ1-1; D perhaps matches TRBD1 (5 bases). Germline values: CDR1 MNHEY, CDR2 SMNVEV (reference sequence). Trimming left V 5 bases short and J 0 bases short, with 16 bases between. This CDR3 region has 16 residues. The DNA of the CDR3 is TGTGCCAGCAGTCCCCTTGGGGCAGAAATGAACACTGAAGCTTTCTTT. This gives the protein CASSPLGAEMNTEAFF.

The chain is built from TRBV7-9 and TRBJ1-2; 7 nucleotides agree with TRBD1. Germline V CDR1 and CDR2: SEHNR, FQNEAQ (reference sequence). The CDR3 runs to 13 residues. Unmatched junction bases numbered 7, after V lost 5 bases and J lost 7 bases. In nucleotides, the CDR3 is TGTGCCAGCAGCGCCCAGACAGGGATTGGCTACACCTTC. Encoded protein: CASSAQTGIGYTF.